Here is one T cell receptor beta chain with its context. Its matching antigen is unknown. The germline V and J ends were trimmed by 3 bases and 10 bases, with 13 bases remaining between them. The CDR3 has 13 residues. The germline CDR1 and CDR2 sequences are LNHDA and SQIVND (reference sequence). The data were obtained in a study of Ad26.COV2.S vaccination and SARS-CoV-2 variants. Whole-study context: Intramuscular Ad26.COV2.S doses were given once or twice, 56 days apart.

Using immunoSEQ multiplex PCR, the repertoire was profiled, and TCRdb retains in-frame clones only, with some absent. The repertoire has more than 300,000 clones, 70% to 90% of them found once; the top ten carry 2% to 2.5%. Treatment indicated: roughly 18 received Ad26.COV2.S at low or high dose, single or two shots; about 5 received placebo; per-sample allocation not given. Sampling was done on day 63 after the first vaccine or placebo injection. At a Boston site, the person donating was an adult of 18-55 years. Study results and caveats: Spike-specific responses of CD8+ and CD4+ T cells were reported to display substantial breadth after vaccination. Among vaccine recipients, spike-specific TCR breadth exceeded that of placebo recipients.

The sequence derives from a person between 18 and 65 years old who received the Ad26.COV2.S COVID-19 vaccine or a placebo. The sequencing here drew on peripheral blood, taken in a trial of Ad26.COV2.S vaccine versus placebo. V gene TRBV19 combines with J gene TRBJ2-1; D uncertain. CDR3 loop: CASSMVRTTEQFF. The DNA for the CDR3 is TGTGCCAGTAGTATGGTCAGGACCACAGAGCAGTTCTTC.